The rows below give T cell receptor beta chains drawn from one sample of a study of technical replicates of blood from a handful of donors. Profiling relied on immunoSEQ multiplex PCR, and the TCRdb table lists in-frame clones only, not all of them. The data hold about 83,000 clones, with approximately 94% observed a single time. Material: T cells isolated from PBMCs. These receptors all stem from a human donor in good health. The conserved cysteine and the conserved F or W are not part of the CDR3 here. The order of the fields is J gene, CDR3 length, D gene, V gene, clone size, CDR3 protein. The D gene is left open where the match is weak. Size is stated for part of the rows, as once, few or many counts, or as a class when the clone is expanded.

TRBJ2-7 12 NA TRBV5-1 NA ASTSQGVTYEQY
TRBJ2-3 14 NA TRBV7-9 NA ASSLVGRDFADTQY
TRBJ1-1 12 NA TRBV2 NA ASYQTSLNTEAF
TRBJ1-6 12 NA TRBV11-1 NA ASSPGTTNSPLH
TRBJ2-2 14 NA TRBV28 NA ASSLQGLGHIGELF
TRBJ2-7 13 TRBD2 TRBV10-3 NA AITGTSGGLDEQY
TRBJ2-2 13 NA TRBV5-1 NA ASSLGQSNTGELF
TRBJ2-5 12 TRBD1 TRBV7-9 NA AWGGDSKQETQY
TRBJ2-3 13 NA TRBV18 NA ASSPPGVDTDTQY
TRBJ2-5 14 NA TRBV9 NA ASSPLGSGFQETQY
TRBJ2-3 14 NA TRBV5-1 NA ASSLAVRGLVDTQY
TRBJ1-6 14 NA TRBV28 NA ASSLGAATFNSPLH
TRBJ2-5 14 NA TRBV5-1 NA VSSLLSGDSVATQY
TRBJ1-4 15 TRBD1 TRBV19 NA ASSHKYRGGVDEKLF
TRBJ1-1 14 TRBD1 TRBV6-6 NA ASSYSGTGAGTEAF
TRBJ1-5 13 TRBD1 TRBV19 NA ASSQTGTYNQPQH
TRBJ1-5 11 NA TRBV2 NA ASNERGNQPQH
TRBJ2-7 15 NA TRBV28 NA ASSLSAQEGQGYEQY
TRBJ2-1 13 NA TRBV25-1 NA ASSERGILYNEQF
TRBJ1-4 14 TRBD1 TRBV27 NA ASSSIGQGALEKLF
TRBJ2-7 12 TRBD2 TRBV28 NA ASSWGTKHYEQY
TRBJ2-7 13 TRBD2 TRBV7-6 NA ASSLGPGGDYEQY
TRBJ2-5 12 NA TRBV28 NA ASAGPTNQETQY
TRBJ2-1 14 TRBD2 TRBV4-1 NA ASSAGLAGRGNEQF
TRBJ1-2 15 NA TRBV7-8 NA ASSSYREMMSVEGYT
TRBJ2-1 12 TRBD2 TRBV2 NA AWIAGDTYNEQF
TRBJ2-1 14 NA TRBV7-3 NA ASSPLPVAREAEQF
TRBJ1-1 12 NA TRBV27 NA ASSPGWVGTEAF
TRBJ1-4 11 TRBD1 TRBV27 NA ASSQTGGEKLF
TRBJ2-5 13 TRBD2 TRBV5-4 NA ASSPSGRAGETQY
TRBJ2-3 13 TRBD2 TRBV28 NA ASSSSGQNTDTQY
TRBJ1-2 13 TRBD1 TRBV29-1 NA SVAVGTGGNYGYT
TRBJ2-6 16 NA TRBV4-2 NA ASSQDGTASNGANVLT
TRBJ2-4 12 NA TRBV28 NA ASSFFSEADIQY
TRBJ1-1 9 NA TRBV28 NA ASSLTPEAF
TRBJ1-6 13 TRBD1 TRBV11-3 NA ASSLAGTGVSPLH
TRBJ1-1 13 TRBD1 TRBV5-1 once ASSTAGQERTEAF
TRBJ2-7 12 NA TRBV19 NA ASSMSTGSYEQY
TRBJ2-3 11 TRBD1 TRBV5-1 NA ASSGRQGDTQY
TRBJ2-1 13 NA TRBV6-5 NA ASSYSLANRNEQF
TRBJ2-1 13 TRBD2 TRBV7-9 NA ASSLSGSIYNEQF
TRBJ2-3 12 NA TRBV11-2 NA ASSLGEGTDTQY
TRBJ2-1 13 TRBD2 TRBV19 NA ASSIASGAYNEQF
TRBJ2-1 12 TRBD2 TRBV19 NA ASSGGSTYNEQF
TRBJ1-3 13 TRBD1 TRBV27 NA ASSLTGVLGNTIY
TRBJ2-2 13 NA TRBV5-4 NA ASSLMDSFTGELF